The next 5 T cell receptor beta chains were all read from a single sample in a study of blood T cell repertoires in COVID-19. Some clones are missing from TCRdb's copy, which holds only in-frame ones; the method was immunoSEQ multiplex PCR. The table lists approximately 210,000 clones, 65% to 85% of them singletons. Specimen: PBMCs or T cells enriched from blood (not recorded which). Receptor source: a man aged 25-45 years with acute COVID-19.

This clone was counted a few times. Written as DNA, the CDR3 is TGTGCCAGTAGTTATCAGGGCCTGGGAGAGACCCAGTACTTC. It specifies CASSYQGLGETQYF. This chain joins TRBV19 and TRBJ2-5, with D possibly TRBD1 on 5 matching bases. The CDR3 spans 14 residues. Germline values: CDR1 LNHDA, CDR2 SQIVND (reference sequence). The V gene lost 5 bases and the J gene lost 4 bases, with 14 bases spanning the gap.

V is TRBV9 and J is TRBJ2-5; D might be TRBD1 (6 bases). Germline values: CDR1 SGDLS, CDR2 YYNGEE. V shed 0 bases and J shed 0 bases, with 9 bases lying between them. The CDR3 consists of 15 residues. In nucleotides, the CDR3 is TGTGCCAGCAGCGTAGCACAGGGAAACCAAGAGACCCAGTACTTC. This encodes CASSVAQGNQETQYF.

The rearrangement uses TRBV9 and TRBJ1-3; possibly TRBD1 for D (6 bases). The V gene lost 3 bases and the J gene lost 2 bases, with 15 bases spanning the gap. Germline-derived CDR1 and CDR2 are SGDLS and YYNGEE. The CDR3 is 16 residues long. CDR3: CASSAGASGAGNTIYF. In DNA form, the CDR3 reads TGTGCCAGCAGCGCCGGGGCTTCAGGGGCTGGAAACACCATATATTTT. Combining the CDR3 with reference TRBV9 and TRBJ1-3 gives the whole variable domain DSGVTQTPKHLITATGQRVTLRCSPRSGDLSVYWYQQSLDQGLQFLIQYYNGEERAKGNILERFSAQQFPDLHSELNLSSLELGDSALYFCASSAGASGAGNTIYFGEGSWLTVV.

The gene calls are TRBV9 and TRBJ1-2; the match to TRBD1 covers 8 bases. V gave up 3 bases and J gave up 0 bases; unmatched junction bases: 10. Germline CDR1 SGDLS, CDR2 YYNGEE. This CDR3 is 17 amino acids long. Written as DNA, the CDR3 is TGTGCCAGCAGCGGGGGGACAGGCTATTTGGCTAACTATGGCTACACCTTC. Translated: CASSGGTGYLANYGYTF. Combining the CDR3 with reference TRBV9 and TRBJ1-2 gives the whole variable domain DSGVTQTPKHLITATGQRVTLRCSPRSGDLSVYWYQQSLDQGLQFLIQYYNGEERAKGNILERFSAQQFPDLHSELNLSSLELGDSALYFCASSGGTGYLANYGYTFGSGTRLTVV.

The J gene is TRBJ1-1, the V gene TRBV29-1, with 9 bases identical to TRBD1. Unmatched junction bases numbered 4, after V lost 7 bases and J lost 1 base. CDR3 length equals 13 residues. Germline CDR1 is SQVTM and CDR2 is ANQGSEA. The CDR3: CSGYRGRNTEAFF. Written as DNA, the CDR3 is TGCAGCGGCTACAGGGGGCGGAACACTGAAGCTTTCTTT.